These 25 T cell receptor beta chains were all obtained from the same sample, sequenced in a study of CD8 T cells in Susac syndrome. cDNA came from approximately 0.5 to 1 ug RNA primed by random hexamers. TCRdb re-derived calls from the immunoSEQ multiplex PCR reads in MiXCR, one entry per CDR3 protein. The sample holds approximately 170,000 distinct CDR3 sequences; about 90% are singletons and the top ten take 0.065% to 0.1%. The sequenced sample consisted of CD4+ T cells from PBMCs. These TCRs come from a human donor in good health.

There are a few counts of this clonotype. The J gene is TRBJ2-5, the V gene TRBV18, with D perhaps matching TRBD1 (6 bases). V lost 6 bases and J 5 bases, leaving 13 bases between the germline ends. This CDR3 contains 13 residues. From germline, CDR1 is KGHSH and CDR2 LQKENI. The CDR3 DNA is TGTGCCAGCTCCCCCCGGACAGATGAGACCCAGTACTTC. Protein product: CASSPRTDETQYF.

The rearrangement uses TRBV7-2 and TRBJ2-6; D is possibly TRBD2 (6 bases). V lost 5 bases and J lost 0, with 11 bases in between. The CDR3 has 16 amino acids. CDR1 and CDR2 from the germline V gene are SGHTA and FQGNSA. CDR3 protein: CASSIDGSSGANVLTF. In DNA, the CDR3 is TGTGCCAGCAGCATTGACGGGAGCTCTGGGGCCAACGTCCTGACTTTC.

The chain joins TRBV29-1 to TRBJ2-4, with 8 bases identical to TRBD2. With 4 bases clipped from V and 6 bases from J, the junction kept 8 bases outside the gene matches. Germline values: CDR1 SQVTM, CDR2 ANQGSEA. The CDR3 covers 14 residues. The CDR3 loop is CSVGRRGGSNIQYF. The CDR3 DNA follows: TGCAGCGTTGGGCGTCGGGGGGGGTCAAACATTCAGTACTTC.

The chain uses TRBV7-9 and TRBJ2-3, with D hard to call. CDR1 SEHNR and CDR2 FQNEAQ come from the germline V gene (reference sequence). The CDR3 extends over 13 amino acids. With 4 bases removed from V and 3 bases from J, the gap between germline ends came to 8 bases. The CDR3 nucleotides read TGTGCCAGCAGCTCCCCAACGACAGATACGCAGTATTTT. This gives the protein CASSSPTTDTQYF.

This chain joins TRBV12-3 or TRBV12-4 and TRBJ1-1, with D uncertain. The CDR3 has 14 residues. The germline V and J ends were trimmed by 5 bases and 4 bases, with 14 bases remaining between them. The DNA of the CDR3 is TGTGCCAGCAGTGGCCAGACACTGAGCACTGAAGCTTTCTTT. Its translation: CASSGQTLSTEAFF.

The genes are TRBV20-1 and TRBJ2-3, with D possibly being TRBD2 (5 bases). Germline V gene sequence: CDR1 DFQATT, CDR2 SNEGSKA (reference sequence). The CDR3 has 13 residues. V was clipped by 5 bases and J by 0 bases, with 9 bases between them. CDR3 nucleotide sequence: TGCAGTGCTCCCCGGGATAGCACAGATACGCAGTATTTT. It encodes CSAPRDSTDTQYF.

The J gene is TRBJ2-1, the V gene TRBV25-1, with D unclear. Trimming cost V 5 bases and J 9 bases, with 8 bases left between them. There are 11 residues in the CDR3. Germline assignment: CDR1 MGHDK and CDR2 SYGVNS. This CDR3 reads CASSRWSEQFF. CDR3 sequence (DNA): TGTGCCAGCAGTCGATGGTCTGAGCAGTTCTTC.

The chain recombines TRBV3-1 with TRBJ1-6; the D is unclear. V lost 0 bases to trimming and J lost 3 bases, with 6 bases between them. CDR1 LGHDT and CDR2 YNNKEL come from the germline V gene (reference sequence). This CDR3 contains 15 residues. The CDR3 sequence: CASSQDAIYNSPLHF. Here the CDR3 DNA reads TGTGCCAGCAGCCAAGACGCTATCTATAATTCACCCCTCCACTTT.

The gene calls are TRBV3-1 and TRBJ2-5; no clear D. Trimming shortened V by 1 base and J by 1 base, and 4 bases separated the two germline ends. The CDR3 consists of 13 residues. Germline V gene sequence: CDR1 LGHDT, CDR2 YNNKEL (reference sequence). The CDR3 sequence: CASSQGGQETQYF. The CDR3 region has the DNA TGTGCCAGCAGCCAAGGAGGCCAAGAGACCCAGTACTTC.

This chain links TRBV5-1 with TRBJ2-2, with D tentatively TRBD2 (5 bases). Trimming took 5 bases from V and 7 from J, leaving 15 bases between them. The germline V gene has CDR1 SGHRS and CDR2 YFSETQ. The CDR3 spans 14 residues. This chain's CDR3 is CASRISETVGELFF. Written as DNA, the CDR3 is TGCGCCAGCAGAATTAGCGAAACGGTCGGGGAGCTGTTTTTT.

V and J are TRBV19 and TRBJ2-5; D perhaps matches TRBD1 (6 bases). The CDR3 spans 15 residues. Germline CDR1 is LNHDA and CDR2 is SQIVND (reference sequence). V lost 4 bases and J lost 0, with 12 bases in between. The chain's CDR3 is CASSTGTSYQETQYF. The CDR3 DNA reads as TGTGCCAGTAGTACCGGGACATCGTACCAAGAGACCCAGTACTTC. The variable domain in full, completed from reference TRBV19 and TRBJ2-5, reads DGGITQSPKYLFRKEGQNVTLSCEQNLNHDAMYWYRQDPGQGLRLIYYSQIVNDFQKGDIAEGYSVSREKKESFPLTVTSAQKNPTAFYLCASSTGTSYQETQYFGPGTRLLVL.

V gene TRBV2 combines with J gene TRBJ1-6; unclear D gene. The CDR3 spans 15 residues. Trimming took 4 bases from V and 6 from J, leaving 13 bases between them. Per germline, CDR1 SNHLY and CDR2 FYNNEI. The CDR3 protein is CASSVGPWGNSPLHF. Written as DNA, the CDR3 is TGTGCCAGCAGTGTCGGGCCCTGGGGTAATTCACCCCTCCACTTT.

In nucleotides, the CDR3 is TGTGCCAGCAGTTACTCGGCACACACAGATACGCAGTATTTT. It yields the protein CASSYSAHTDTQYF. The chain uses TRBV6-2 or TRBV6-3 and TRBJ2-3; D is uncertain. Trimming took off 0 bases at V and 2 bases at J, with 6 bases between the two ends. CDR1 and CDR2 from the germline V gene are MNHEY and SVGEGT. The CDR3 totals 14 residues.

The V gene is TRBV7-9, the J gene TRBJ2-2, with 7 bases lining up with TRBD1. From germline, CDR1 is SEHNR and CDR2 FQNEAQ (reference sequence). V was clipped by 10 bases and J by 6 bases; unmatched bases: 8. The CDR3 length is 13 residues. The CDR3 DNA follows: TGTGCCAACTCCAGGGGGAAATCCGGGGAGCTGTTTTTT. This gives the protein CANSRGKSGELFF.

The gene calls are TRBV19 and TRBJ2-3, with 10 positions matching TRBD2. Losses at the gene ends were 9 bases for V and 6 bases for J; bases not matched to a gene: 6. Germline V gene lookup returns CDR1 LNHDA and CDR2 SQIVND (reference sequence). The CDR3 sequence is 13 residues long. CDR3 sequence: CASHLAGADTQYF. In DNA, the CDR3 is TGTGCCAGCCACCTAGCGGGAGCGGATACGCAGTATTTT.

This clonotype has a single count. The chain couples TRBV6-5 to TRBJ1-1; D unresolved. The V and J ends lost 6 bases and 0 bases respectively, with 11 bases between them. The V gene's germline CDR1 is MNHEY and CDR2 SVGAGI. The CDR3 spans 14 residues. CDR3 sequence: CASSRPPLNTEAFF. DNA of the CDR3: TGTGCCAGCAGCCGCCCCCCTCTGAACACTGAAGCTTTCTTT.

The V and J genes are TRBV7-3 and TRBJ2-7; tentative D call: TRBD1 (5 bases). CDR1 is SGHTA and CDR2 is FQGTGA in the germline V gene. CDR3 length: 13 residues. The V and J ends lost 2 bases and 6 bases respectively, with 11 bases between them. The CDR3 region is CASSLGASSEQYF. The DNA for the CDR3 is TGTGCCAGCAGCTTAGGGGCTTCCAGCGAGCAGTACTTC.

The gene calls are TRBV7-3 and TRBJ1-1; D possibly corresponds to TRBD1 (5 bases). Germline CDR1 is SGHTA and CDR2 is FQGTGA. With 5 bases removed from V and 4 bases from J, the gap between germline ends came to 11 bases. CDR3 length: 13 amino acids. The DNA of the CDR3 is TGTGCCAGCAGCAATCTAGGGACCACTGAAGCTTTCTTT. Translating gives CASSNLGTTEAFF.

The chain has TRBV6-1 and TRBJ1-6; no clear D gene. CDR3 length equals 16 residues. V dropped 5 bases and J dropped 0 bases, with 11 bases sitting between them. Germline V lookup: CDR1 MNHNS, CDR2 SASEGT. CDR3 DNA: TGTGCCAGCAGTCCCCGTGACGGCTCCTATAATTCACCCCTCCACTTT. It is translated as CASSPRDGSYNSPLHF.

The chain uses TRBV24-1 and TRBJ2-3; 7 bases line up with TRBD1. Looked up from germline, CDR1 is KGHDR and CDR2 is SFDVKD. Trimming removed 4 bases from V and 2 bases from J; junction bases left unmatched: 5. CDR3 size: 15 residues. Here the CDR3 reads CATSDRGTVTDTQYF. DNA of the CDR3: TGTGCCACCAGTGACCGTGGGACAGTCACAGATACGCAGTATTTT.

The chain recombines TRBV20-1 with TRBJ2-6; no definite D call. V was trimmed by 0 bases and J by 0 bases, leaving 6 bases between them. The CDR3 is 15 residues long. Germline loops: CDR1 DFQATT, CDR2 SNEGSKA (reference sequence). The CDR3 sequence: CSAREAVSGANVLTF. As DNA, the CDR3 is TGCAGTGCTAGAGAGGCGGTCTCTGGGGCCAACGTCCTGACTTTC.

The V and J genes are TRBV11-2 and TRBJ2-4; no clear D. Germline lookup yields CDR1 SGHAT and CDR2 FQNNGV. V was shortened by 5 bases and J by 6 bases, with 11 bases between the two germline ends. CDR3 length: 13 residues. The CDR3 coding sequence is TGTGCCAGCAGCCGGCAGGAAGCAAACATTCAGTACTTC. The encoded protein is CASSRQEANIQYF.

The chain is built from TRBV20-1 and TRBJ1-2, with 8 bases fitting TRBD1. Losses at the gene ends were 6 bases for V and 1 base for J; bases not matched to a gene: 7. The CDR3 consists of 14 residues. Germline CDR1 and CDR2: DFQATT and SNEGSKA (reference sequence). CDR3 sequence: CSAMDRVFNYGYTF. DNA of the CDR3: TGCAGTGCCATGGACAGGGTCTTTAACTATGGCTACACCTTC.

The genes are TRBV7-2 and TRBJ2-3, with 13 bases lining up with TRBD2. In germline, CDR1 is SGHTA, CDR2 FQGNSA. The junction had 3 bases not matched to a gene; V was cut back by 3 bases and J by 6 bases. The CDR3 is made up of 15 amino acids. DNA for the CDR3: TGTGCCAGCAGCTTCCAGACTAGCGGGGGGGATACGCAGTATTTT. This encodes CASSFQTSGGDTQYF.

The chain joins TRBV20-1 to TRBJ2-7; TRBD1 aligns across 8 bases. Per germline, CDR1 DFQATT and CDR2 SNEGSKA (reference sequence). V was clipped by 2 bases and J by 0 bases; unmatched bases: 3. The CDR3 is 14 amino acids. The CDR3: CSARYDRGSYEQYF. Here the CDR3 DNA reads TGCAGTGCTAGATACGACAGGGGCTCCTACGAGCAGTACTTC.